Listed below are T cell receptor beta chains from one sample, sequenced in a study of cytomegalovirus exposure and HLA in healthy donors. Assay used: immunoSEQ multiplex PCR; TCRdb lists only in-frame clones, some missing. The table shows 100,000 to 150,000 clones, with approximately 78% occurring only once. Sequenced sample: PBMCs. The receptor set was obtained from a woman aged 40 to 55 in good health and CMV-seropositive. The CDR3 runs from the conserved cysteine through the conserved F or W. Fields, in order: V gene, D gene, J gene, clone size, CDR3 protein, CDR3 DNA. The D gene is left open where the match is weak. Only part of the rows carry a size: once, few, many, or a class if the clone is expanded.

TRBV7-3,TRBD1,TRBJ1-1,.,CASSLTGDLEAFF,TGTGCCAGCAGCTTGACAGGGGACCTCGAAGCTTTCTTT
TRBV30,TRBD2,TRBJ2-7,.,CAWGTSGYEQYF,TGTGCCTGGGGGACTAGTGGGTACGAGCAGTACTTC
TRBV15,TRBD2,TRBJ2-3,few,CATSPGLADTDTQYF,TGTGCCACCAGCCCGGGACTAGCCGACACAGATACGCAGTATTTT
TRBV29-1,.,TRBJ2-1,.,CSVEDRVGSSYNEQFF,TGCAGCGTTGAAGATCGTGTCGGGAGCTCCTACAATGAGCAGTTCTTC
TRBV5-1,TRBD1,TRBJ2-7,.,CASTRDREIPEQYF,TGCGCCAGCACCAGGGACAGGGAGATTCCCGAGCAGTACTTC
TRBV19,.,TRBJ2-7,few,CASRPGQGFGNGDEQYF,.
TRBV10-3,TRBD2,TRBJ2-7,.,CAIRSGEAYEQYF,TGTGCCATCAGAAGCGGGGAGGCCTACGAGCAGTACTTC
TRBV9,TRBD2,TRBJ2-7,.,CASSARGPAGDREQYF,TGTGCCAGCAGCGCCCGGGGGCCAGCGGGAGACCGCGAGCAGTACTTC
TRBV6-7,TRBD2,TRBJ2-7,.,CASSSTGLADSYEQYF,TGTGCCAGCAGTTCTACGGGACTAGCGGACTCCTACGAGCAGTACTTC
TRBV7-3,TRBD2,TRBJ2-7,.,CASSPAGGPGEQYF,TGTGCCAGCAGCCCAGCGGGGGGGCCGGGAGAGCAGTACTTC
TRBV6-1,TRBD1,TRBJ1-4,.,CASSEATGVLEEKLFF,TGTGCCAGCAGTGAAGCAACAGGGGTGTTAGAGGAAAAACTGTTTTTT
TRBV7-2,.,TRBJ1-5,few,CASSLQTARQPQHF,TGTGCCAGCAGCTTACAGACAGCGAGGCAGCCCCAGCATTTT
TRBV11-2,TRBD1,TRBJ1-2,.,CASSQSTGGYYGYTF,TGTGCCAGCAGCCAATCGACAGGGGGCTACTATGGCTACACCTTC
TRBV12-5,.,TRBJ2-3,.,CASGPGADTQYF,TGTGCTAGTGGACCGGGAGCCGATACGCAGTATTTT
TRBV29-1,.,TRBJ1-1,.,CSVGQDQGRPNTEAFF,TGCAGCGTTGGGCAAGATCAGGGGCGGCCGAACACTGAAGCTTTCTTT
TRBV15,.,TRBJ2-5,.,CATSSPQGRETQYF,TGTGCCACCAGCAGCCCACAGGGCCGCGAGACCCAGTACTTC
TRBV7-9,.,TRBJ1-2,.,CASSSGPGLGYTF,TGTGCCAGCAGCTCAGGGCCCGGGTTGGGCTACACCTTC
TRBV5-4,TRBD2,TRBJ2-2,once,CASARGGGTGELFF,TGTGCCAGCGCCCGGGGGGGTGGCACCGGGGAGCTGTTTTTT